This TCR beta chain stems from a study of control samples from healthy donors and cancer patients. The CDR3 length is 18 residues. Trimming took 7 bases from V and 1 from J; bases not matched to a gene: 13. The germline V gene encodes CDR1 MDHEN and CDR2 SYDVKM. TCRdb's table, derived via immunoSEQ multiplex PCR, lists solely in-frame clones and lacks some. The table has about 45,000 clones, about three quarters seen once. The J gene is TRBJ2-5, the V gene TRBV28, with TRBD2 matching 12 bases. The source of this sequence is a male donor with melanoma. Sequencing was done on a sample of formalin-fixed, paraffin-embedded tissue. The CDR3 bases are TGTGCCAGCACTAGAATGAGGCCGGGACTAGCGGGCCAAGAGACCCAGTACTTC. This encodes CASTRMRPGLAGQETQYF.